The T cell receptor beta chain described here comes from a study of cytomegalovirus exposure and HLA in healthy donors. The PCR used 60 Vbeta and 13 Jbeta primers. Repertoires were generated with immunoSEQ multiplex PCR, while TCRdb's copy carries only in-frame clones and drops some. The sample holds under 200,000 clones; roughly 80% are singletons and the top ten take 7% to 9.5%. Per germline, CDR1 WNHNN and CDR2 SYGVQD (reference sequence). With 3 bases clipped from V and 7 bases from J, the junction kept 7 bases outside the gene matches. CDR3 length: 15 amino acids. The material sequenced was PBMCs. This clonotype originated in a male donor in good health and CMV-seropositive. V gene TRBV10-1 combines with J gene TRBJ2-7, with 12 bases aligning to TRBD2. The CDR3, as DNA: TGCGCCAGCAGTGATCGACTAGCGGGAGCGGATGAGCAGTACTTC. Amino acids: CASSDRLAGADEQYF.